This T cell receptor beta chain was identified during a study of blood T cell repertoires in COVID-19. Assay: immunoSEQ multiplex PCR; the TCRdb copy retains only in-frame clones and omits some. Here the sample spans a few hundred thousand clones, approximately 83% being singletons. This clone was seen a few times. Germline CDR1 is MNHEY and CDR2 is SVGEGT. V was pared by 5 bases and J by 8 bases, with 14 bases of the junction left unmatched. The CDR3 spans 15 residues. The source material was peripheral blood. The chain has TRBV6-2 or TRBV6-3 and TRBJ1-2; 7 bases are shared with TRBD1. This receptor was taken from a person aged 65 to 85 with COVID-19, enrolled during active disease. CDR3 DNA: TGTGCCAGCAGTCTACCGGGACAGACCCTGAGGGGCTACACCTTC. It is translated as CASSLPGQTLRGYTF.